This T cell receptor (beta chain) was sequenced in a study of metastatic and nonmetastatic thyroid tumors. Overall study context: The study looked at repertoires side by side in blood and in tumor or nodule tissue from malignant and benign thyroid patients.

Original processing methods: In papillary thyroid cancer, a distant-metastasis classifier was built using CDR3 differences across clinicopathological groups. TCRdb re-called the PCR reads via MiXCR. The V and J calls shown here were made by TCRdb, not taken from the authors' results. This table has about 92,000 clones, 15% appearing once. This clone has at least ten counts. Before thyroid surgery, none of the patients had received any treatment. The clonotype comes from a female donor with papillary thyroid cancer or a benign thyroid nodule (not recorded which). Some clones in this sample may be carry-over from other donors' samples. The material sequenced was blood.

CDR3 nucleotides: TGTGCCAGCCGGAGGGTCCGGGAGCAAGAGACCCAGTACTTC. Its protein is CASRRVREQETQYF. The genes are TRBV2 and TRBJ2-5, with D maybe TRBD2 (6 bases). Germline V CDR1 and CDR2: SNHLY, FYNNEI. CDR3 size: 14 residues. The V and J ends lost 8 bases and 2 bases respectively, with 15 bases between them.